This record concerns one T cell receptor beta chain sequence. Its specificity is not known. This record belongs to a study of T cell repertoires in cytomegalovirus infection. Study summary: As its CMV epitopes, the study selected recently identified HLA-C-restricted and well-studied HLA-B-restricted targets.

Findings and caveats of the study: Identification of carriers of CMV plus the relevant HLA was achieved through cumulative public TCR beta family frequency.

TCRdb re-derived calls from the reads in MiXCR, one entry per CDR3 protein. The table shows fewer than 1,000,000 distinct CDR3 sequences, with 30% to 40% occurring only once. Specimen: cultured CD8+ T cells from PBMCs, collected from culture after CMV antigen stimulation. The origin of this receptor is a human donor in good health (CMV status not recorded). Some clones in this sample may be carry-over from other donors' samples.

CDR3 in amino acids: CASSVQRGGTYNEQFF. Written as DNA, the CDR3 is TGTGCCAGCAGCGTACAGCGGGGAGGGACCTACAATGAGCAGTTCTTC. The V gene is TRBV9, the J gene TRBJ2-1; 7 bases line up with TRBD2. Germline CDR1 reads SGDLS; CDR2 reads YYNGEE. CDR3 length equals 16 residues. V lost 1 base, J lost 2 bases, and 6 bases stayed unmatched.